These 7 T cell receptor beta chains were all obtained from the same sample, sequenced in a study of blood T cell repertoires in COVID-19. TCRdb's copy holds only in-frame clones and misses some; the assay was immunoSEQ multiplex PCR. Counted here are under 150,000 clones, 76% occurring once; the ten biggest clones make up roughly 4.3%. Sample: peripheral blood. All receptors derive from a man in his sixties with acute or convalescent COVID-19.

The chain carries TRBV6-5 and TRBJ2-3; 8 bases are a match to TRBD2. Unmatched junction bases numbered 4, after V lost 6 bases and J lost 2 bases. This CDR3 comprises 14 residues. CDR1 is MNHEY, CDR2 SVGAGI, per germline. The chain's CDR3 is CASSQAGATDTQYF. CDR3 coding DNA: TGTGCCAGCAGCCAAGCGGGAGCCACAGATACGCAGTATTTT.

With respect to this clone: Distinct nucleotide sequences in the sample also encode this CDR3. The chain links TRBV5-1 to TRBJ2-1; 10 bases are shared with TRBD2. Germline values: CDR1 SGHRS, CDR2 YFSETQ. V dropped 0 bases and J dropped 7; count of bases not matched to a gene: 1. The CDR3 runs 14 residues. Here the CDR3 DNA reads TGCGCCAGCAGCTTGGGACTAGCGGGTAATGAGCAGTTCTTC. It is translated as CASSLGLAGNEQFF.

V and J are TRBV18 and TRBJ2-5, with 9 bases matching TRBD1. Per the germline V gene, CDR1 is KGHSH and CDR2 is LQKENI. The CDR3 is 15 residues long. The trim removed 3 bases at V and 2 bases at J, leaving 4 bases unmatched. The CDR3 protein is CASSPRTGDQETQYF. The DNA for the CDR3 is TGTGCCAGCTCACCGAGGACAGGGGATCAAGAGACCCAGTACTTC.

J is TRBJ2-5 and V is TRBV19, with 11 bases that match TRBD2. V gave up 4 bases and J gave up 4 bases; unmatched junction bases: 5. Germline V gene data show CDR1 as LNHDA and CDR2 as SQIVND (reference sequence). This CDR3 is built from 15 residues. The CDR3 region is CASSTGLAAPETQYF. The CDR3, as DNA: TGTGCCAGTAGTACGGGACTAGCGGCCCCAGAGACCCAGTACTTC.

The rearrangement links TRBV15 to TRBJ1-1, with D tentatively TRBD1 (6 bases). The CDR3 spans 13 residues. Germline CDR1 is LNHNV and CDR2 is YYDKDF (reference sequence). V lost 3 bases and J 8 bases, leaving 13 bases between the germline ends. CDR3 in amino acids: CATSSKLRGEAFF. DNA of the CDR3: TGTGCCACCAGCAGCAAACTCAGGGGAGAAGCTTTCTTT.

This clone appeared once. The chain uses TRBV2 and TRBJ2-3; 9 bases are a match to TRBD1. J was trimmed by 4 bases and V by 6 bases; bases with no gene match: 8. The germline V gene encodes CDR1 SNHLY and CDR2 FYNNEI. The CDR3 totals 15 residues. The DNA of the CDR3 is TGTGCCAGCAGCCACCGGGACAGGGAAGCAGATACGCAGTATTTT. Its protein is CASSHRDREADTQYF.

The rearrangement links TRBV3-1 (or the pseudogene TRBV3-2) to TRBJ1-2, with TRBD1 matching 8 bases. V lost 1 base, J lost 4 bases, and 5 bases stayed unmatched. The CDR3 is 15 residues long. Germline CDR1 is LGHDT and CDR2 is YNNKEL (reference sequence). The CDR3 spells CASSQGTGTLYGYTF. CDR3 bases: TGTGCCAGCAGCCAAGGGACAGGGACCCTCTATGGCTACACCTTC.